This T cell receptor (beta chain) was found in a study of regulatory T cells in long-lasting Graves disease. Researchers made TCR beta libraries by using iRepertoire HTBI primers and running Arm-PCR on CDR3 regions. From the multiplex PCR reads, TCRdb called clonotypes with MiXCR, one entry per CDR3 protein. Of some 500,000 distinct CDR3 sequences listed, approximately 13% are singletons. The CDR3 spans 18 residues. This sample's time point: newly diagnosed GD, antithyroid drugs for less than 3 months. After RNA was extracted from PBMCs, the TCR library was made from it. Patients were from an endocrinology department in Xi'an, China. Collection of peripheral blood (nine milliliters) was done using EDTA tubes. This clonotype was picked up a small number of times. One end of the junction does not line up with germline, which may come from a read error. This sample also belongs to another study, concerning T cells in Graves' hyperthyroidism and ophthalmopathy. That paper states: Each diagnosis drew on symptoms, thyroxine, TRAb, thyroid ultrasound and orbital computed tomography findings. Blood also contained most expanded thyroid clonotypes above 0.001.

The sequence was collected from a man aged 30 to 39 with Graves disease. The source was peripheral blood mononuclear cells (PBMCs), collected at new diagnosis, from a patient treated with antithyroid drugs. V usage is TRBV12-3 or TRBV12-4 and J usage is TRBJ2-1, with 9 bases aligning to TRBD2. CDR3 loop: CAGSLLPSSGNLYNEQFF. The CDR3 coding sequence is TGTGCCGGCAGTCTCCTGCCATCTAGCGGGAATCTCTACAATGAGCAGTTCTTC.